This entry lists 21 T cell receptor beta chains sequenced from one sample in a study of early T cells in non-severe SARS-CoV-2 infection (TCRdb year 2021). The library came from 5' RACE. TCRdb records NextSeq 500 as the sequencer. Using fastp trimming at Q25 and MiXCR clonotype assembly, TCRdb reanalyzed the public sequencing data and kept in-frame beta chains. Each entry is one CDR3 protein sequence, shown with its most common DNA and genes. The sample includes roughly 100,000 distinct CDR3 sequences, with 10% to 15% observed a single time. Of the sample, about 5.7% is held by the ten largest clones. The sequenced material came from whole blood. Receptors were obtained from an adult who was a healthcare worker with PCR-confirmed SARS-CoV-2 infection or an uninfected control (not recorded which).

The J gene is TRBJ2-1, the V gene TRBV29-1; D is unclear. The germline CDR1 and CDR2 sequences are SQVTM and ANQGSEA. Trimming shortened V by 3 bases and J by 0 bases, and 0 bases separated the two germline ends. CDR3 length: 11 amino acids. The DNA for the CDR3 is TGCAGCGTTGACTCCTACAATGAGCAGTTCTTC. Amino acids: CSVDSYNEQFF.

A few counts support this clonotype. J is TRBJ2-7 and V is TRBV4-1; no clear D gene. The V and J ends lost 4 bases and 0 bases respectively, with 10 bases between them. Germline loops: CDR1 MGHRA, CDR2 YSYEKL. CDR3 size: 14 residues. CDR3 coding DNA: TGCGCCAGCAGCCCGGTAATAAGCTCCTACGAGCAGTACTTC. Its translation is CASSPVISSYEQYF.

The chain recombines TRBV5-1 with TRBJ2-1; perhaps TRBD1 as D (6 bases). Germline CDR1 SGHRS, CDR2 YFSETQ. The CDR3 loop spans 15 amino acids. The germline V and J ends were trimmed by 3 bases and 2 bases, with 12 bases remaining between them. The CDR3 bases are TGCGCCAGCAGCTCCGGGACAACAACCTACAATGAGCAGTTCTTC. Its translation: CASSSGTTTYNEQFF.

This clonotype was observed at least ten times. The chain has TRBV4-1 and TRBJ2-7; TRBD2 matches 8 bases. Germline CDR1 reads MGHRA; CDR2 reads YSYEKL. This CDR3 spans 16 amino acids. With V trimmed by 5 bases and J by 0 bases, 9 bases remained unmatched. The CDR3 spells CASSSTVGRASYEQYF. The CDR3 nucleotides read TGCGCCAGCAGCTCAACGGTCGGGAGGGCCTCCTACGAGCAGTACTTC.

This clonotype has a handful of counts. This CDR3 reads CSATSGRREQFF. The CDR3 DNA sequence: TGCAGTGCCACTAGCGGGAGGAGGGAGCAGTTCTTC. The chain joins TRBV20-1 to TRBJ2-1; 12 bases match TRBD2. The CDR3 extends over 12 amino acids. With 6 bases clipped from V and 10 bases from J, the junction kept 4 bases outside the gene matches. In germline, CDR1 is DFQATT, CDR2 SNEGSKA (reference sequence).

A few counts support this clonotype. The V and J genes are TRBV6-2 or TRBV6-3 and TRBJ2-7; TRBD2 matches 7 bases. The CDR3 spans 14 residues. Trimming cost V 6 bases and J 3 bases; bases outside gene matches: 8. From germline, CDR1 is MNHEY and CDR2 SVGEGT. CDR3 DNA: TGTGCCAGCAGGCGAGGGACTATTCGCTACGAGCAGTACTTC. Protein: CASRRGTIRYEQYF.

The chain is built from TRBV5-4 and TRBJ2-1; 7 bases match TRBD2. After removal of 6 bases from V and 2 bases from J, the junction contained 11 bases not matched to a gene. This CDR3 spans 16 amino acids. Germline lookup yields CDR1 SGHNT and CDR2 YYREEE (reference sequence). The CDR3 region is CASTSSSGKTYNEQFF. CDR3 DNA: TGTGCCAGCACCTCCTCTAGCGGAAAAACCTACAATGAGCAGTTCTTC.

The V and J genes are TRBV28 and TRBJ2-1; TRBD2 agrees at 9 bases. CDR1 and CDR2 (germline): MDHEN, SYDVKM. V was pared by 5 bases and J by 2 bases, with 4 bases of the junction left unmatched. The CDR3 spans 15 residues. CDR3 DNA: TGTGCCAGCAGTCTTCAGCGGGGGGCCTACAATGAGCAGTTCTTC. This encodes CASSLQRGAYNEQFF.

This chain links TRBV12-3 or TRBV12-4 with TRBJ2-2; the match to TRBD2 covers 8 bases. The J segment lost 3 bases and the V segment lost 6 bases, leaving 0 bases of the junction unmatched. The CDR3 runs to 13 residues. CDR3 nucleotide sequence: TGTGCCAGCAGGACTAGCGACACCGGGGAGCTGTTTTTT. Its protein is CASRTSDTGELFF.

The V and J genes are TRBV6-2 or TRBV6-3 and TRBJ2-3; D is unclear. This CDR3 has 15 amino acids. Germline CDR1 and CDR2: MNHEY and SVGEGT. V dropped 0 bases and J dropped 6 bases, with 13 bases sitting between them. This CDR3 is CASSYSRPYLDTQYF. The CDR3 nucleotides read TGTGCCAGCAGTTACTCGAGGCCTTACCTCGATACGCAGTATTTT.

This clonotype has at least ten counts. This chain uses TRBV4-1 with TRBJ2-7, with a tentative D call TRBD1 (7 bases). Germline values: CDR1 MGHRA, CDR2 YSYEKL. Trimming cost V 0 bases and J 4 bases, with 13 bases left between them. The CDR3 covers 15 residues. The CDR3 is CASSQDWPGGYEQYF. As DNA, the CDR3 is TGCGCCAGCAGCCAAGATTGGCCAGGGGGGTACGAGCAGTACTTC.

This clonotype was counted many times. V and J are TRBV7-9 and TRBJ1-2; 8 nucleotides line up with TRBD1. J gave up 2 bases and V 1 base, and 3 bases lay outside the gene matches. CDR1 SEHNR and CDR2 FQNEAQ come from the germline V gene (reference sequence). The CDR3 length is 15 residues. The CDR3 DNA is TGTGCCAGCAGCTTAGGGGACAGGCCCAACTATGGCTACACCTTC. Amino acids: CASSLGDRPNYGYTF.

The chain links TRBV6-1 to TRBJ2-2, with 7 bases identical to TRBD1. This CDR3 is 15 amino acids long. The trim removed 11 bases at V and 4 bases at J, leaving 13 bases unmatched. In germline, CDR1 is MNHNS, CDR2 SASEGT. CDR3 in DNA: TGTGCCGTAATACAGGGGTCCTTGGGCACCGGGGAGCTGTTTTTT. Its protein is CAVIQGSLGTGELFF.

CDR3 in amino acids: CASSSTRAANTEAFF. In DNA, the CDR3 is TGTGCCAGCAGTTCTACAAGGGCAGCGAACACTGAAGCTTTCTTT. The chain uses TRBV12-3 or TRBV12-4 and TRBJ1-1; D is uncertain. Trimming took 4 bases from V and 1 from J, leaving 13 bases between them. The CDR3 totals 15 residues.

This clonotype was detected only a few times. The chain has TRBV7-7 and TRBJ2-2, with 7 bases identical to TRBD1. V gave up 5 bases and J gave up 5 bases; unmatched junction bases: 2. CDR3 length: 13 residues. The germline gives CDR1 SSHAT, CDR2 FNYEAQ (reference sequence). This CDR3 reads CASSVQGTGELFF. The CDR3 region has the DNA TGTGCCAGCAGCGTACAGGGGACCGGGGAGCTGTTTTTT.

The chain uses TRBV6-1 and TRBJ1-3; tentatively, D is TRBD1 (6 bases). The ends were cut back, 11 bases at V and 0 bases at J, with 23 bases in the middle. The CDR3 totals 17 residues. In germline, CDR1 is MNHNS, CDR2 SASEGT. CDR3 DNA sequence: TGTGCCGGGCTGGGGGACACGGGAGCGACCTCTGGAAACACCATATATTTT. Protein: CAGLGDTGATSGNTIYF.

This clonotype was seen at least ten times. In DNA, the CDR3 is TGTGCCAGCAGTTCTTGGCAGGGCGATCAGCCCCAGCATTTT. Translating gives CASSSWQGDQPQHF. This sequence joins TRBV12-3 or TRBV12-4 and TRBJ1-5; the D gene is possibly TRBD1 (5 bases). Trimming cost V 4 bases and J 5 bases, with 12 bases left between them. The CDR3 totals 14 residues.

Ten or more counts support this clonotype. The rearrangement uses TRBV11-2 and TRBJ2-2; D gene uncertain. Germline assignment: CDR1 SGHAT and CDR2 FQNNGV. The V end was cut by 3 bases, the J end by 5 bases, with 1 base between. CDR3 length: 11 amino acids. CDR3 nucleotides: TGTGCCAGCAGCTTGACCGGGGAGCTGTTTTTT. It codes for CASSLTGELFF. Full variable domain (remainder filled in from reference TRBV11-2 and TRBJ2-2): EAGVAQSPRYKIIEKRQSVAFWCNPISGHATLYWYQQILGQGPKLLIQFQNNGVVDDSQLPKDRFSAERLKGVDSTLKIQPAKLEDSAVYLCASSLTGELFFGEGSRLTVL.

This clonotype was counted between two and nine times. V and J are TRBV4-1 and TRBJ2-3; D gene uncertain. The CDR3 has 13 residues. CDR1 MGHRA and CDR2 YSYEKL come from the germline V gene. The V gene lost 0 bases and the J gene lost 5 bases, with 6 bases spanning the gap. DNA of the CDR3: TGCGCCAGCAGCCAAGAACCGGGAGATACGCAGTATTTT. Amino acids: CASSQEPGDTQYF.

This clonotype is a singleton in its sample. The V call is TRBV4-2, the J call TRBJ2-1, with 7 bases lining up with TRBD2. V shed 0 bases, J shed 9 bases, and the junction held 8 bases outside the gene matches. Looked up from germline, CDR1 is LGHNA and CDR2 is YNFKEQ. CDR3 length equals 15 residues. CDR3 sequence reads: CASSQEFGLVAEQFF. In DNA form, the CDR3 reads TGTGCCAGCAGCCAAGAGTTTGGACTAGTGGCTGAGCAGTTCTTC.

The V and J genes are TRBV4-3 and TRBJ2-7, with D perhaps being TRBD1 or TRBD2 (6 bases each). Trimming shortened V by 1 base and J by 2 bases, and 15 bases separated the two germline ends. The CDR3 consists of 16 residues. The germline CDR1 and CDR2 sequences are LGHNA and YSLEER. The CDR3 spells CASSQVGGRGPYEQYF. The CDR3 coding sequence is TGCGCCAGCAGCCAAGTGGGGGGCAGGGGACCCTACGAGCAGTACTTC.